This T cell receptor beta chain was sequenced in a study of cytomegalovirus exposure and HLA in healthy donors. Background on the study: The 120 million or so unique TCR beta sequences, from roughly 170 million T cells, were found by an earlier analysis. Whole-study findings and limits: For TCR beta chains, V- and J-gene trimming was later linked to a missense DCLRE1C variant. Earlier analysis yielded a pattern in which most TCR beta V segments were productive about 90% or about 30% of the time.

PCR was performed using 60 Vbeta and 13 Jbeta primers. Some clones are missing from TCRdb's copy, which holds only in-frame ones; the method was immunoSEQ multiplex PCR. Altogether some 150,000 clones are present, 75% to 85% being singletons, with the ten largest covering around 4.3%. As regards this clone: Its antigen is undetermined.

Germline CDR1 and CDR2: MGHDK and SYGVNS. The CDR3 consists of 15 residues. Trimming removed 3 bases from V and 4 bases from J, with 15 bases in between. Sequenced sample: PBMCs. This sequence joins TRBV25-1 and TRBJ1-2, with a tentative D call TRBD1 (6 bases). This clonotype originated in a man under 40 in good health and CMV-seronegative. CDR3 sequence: CASSDSTGMTYGYTF. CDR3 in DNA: TGTGCCAGCAGTGACTCGACAGGTATGACCTATGGCTACACCTTC.